This paragraph covers one T cell receptor (beta chain) sequence. The antigen remains undetermined. The data were obtained in a study of T cell repertoires in ileal Crohn's disease. TCRdb's copy holds only in-frame clones and misses some; the assay was immunoSEQ multiplex PCR. In the table there are about 62,000 clones, roughly 89% of which are singletons. Time point here: neoterminal ileum biopsy at postoperative endoscopy, about 6 months after surgery. Deletions cut 0 bases from V and 6 bases from J, with 8 bases between. This CDR3 contains 13 residues. CDR1 and CDR2 (germline): SGHRS, YFSETQ. Study observations and caveats: High-frequency clones were more common in sorted CD8 than CD4 cells. The median delay to postoperative endoscopy was around 6.4 months.

The sequence derives from an adult with Crohn's disease. The rearrangement joins TRBV5-1 to TRBJ2-3; D not resolved. The sequencing sample was made of ileal tissue. The CDR3: CASSLGAMDTQYF. The CDR3 DNA is TGCGCCAGCAGCTTGGGGGCTATGGATACGCAGTATTTT.